This T cell receptor beta chain was identified in a study of cytomegalovirus exposure and HLA in healthy donors. For the study at large: Samples from HLA-typed donors yielded approximately 80 million unique TCRs in an early data release.

The study ran its PCR with 60 Vbeta and 13 Jbeta primers. Sequencing used immunoSEQ multiplex PCR; TCRdb keeps in-frame clones, though not all of them. This sample has some 130,000 clones, with over 70% found just once. The germline gives CDR1 MDHEN, CDR2 SYDVKM. The V and J ends lost 8 bases and 1 base respectively, with 8 bases between them. The CDR3 spans 13 residues. Study-wide results and caveats: Several of the most significant clusters appeared linked to common viral pathogens, based on a later analysis. In a later analysis, TCR beta V- and J-gene trimming showed a link to a missense DCLRE1C variant. There were reportedly fewer N-insertions in an Asian-associated ancestry cluster than the roughly 670-donor mean, in a later analysis.

In its sample, this clone was seen once. What it binds is unknown. The sample consisted of PBMCs. The chain is built from TRBV28 and TRBJ2-2; maybe TRBD1 (5 bases). The sequence was collected from a man in his thirties or forties in good health and CMV-seronegative. The CDR3 loop is CASVTGNTGELFF. The DNA for the CDR3 is TGTGCCAGCGTCACAGGGAACACCGGGGAGCTGTTTTTT.